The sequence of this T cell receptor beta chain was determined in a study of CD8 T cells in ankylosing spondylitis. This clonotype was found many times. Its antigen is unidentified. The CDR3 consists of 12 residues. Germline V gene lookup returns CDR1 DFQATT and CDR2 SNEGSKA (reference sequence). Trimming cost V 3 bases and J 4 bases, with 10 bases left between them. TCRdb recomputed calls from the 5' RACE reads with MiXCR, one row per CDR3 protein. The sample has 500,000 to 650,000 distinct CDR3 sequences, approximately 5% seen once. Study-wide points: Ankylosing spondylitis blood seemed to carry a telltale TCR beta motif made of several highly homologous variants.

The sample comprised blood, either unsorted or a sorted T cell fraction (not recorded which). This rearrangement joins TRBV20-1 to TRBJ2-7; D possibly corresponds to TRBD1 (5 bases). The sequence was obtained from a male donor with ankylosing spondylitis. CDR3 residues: CSARRQLYEQYF. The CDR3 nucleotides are TGCAGTGCTAGGAGACAGCTGTACGAGCAGTACTTC.